A single T cell receptor beta chain is shown here with its context. The antigen is undetermined. These data are taken from a study of cytomegalovirus exposure and HLA in healthy donors. General study results and limits: Most TCR sequences showed up rarely, but some public TCRs showed up in many donors. Cytomegalovirus association was listed for approximately 150 TCR beta chains.

This PCR relied on a set of 60 Vbeta primers and 13 Jbeta primers. Generated by immunoSEQ multiplex PCR, the TCRdb table keeps only in-frame clones and is missing some. The repertoire consists of about 80,000 clones, with 70% to 80% occurring once and the leading ten covering approximately 23%. Germline V gene lookup returns CDR1 MNHNS and CDR2 SASEGT. V was clipped by 2 bases and J by 1 base, with 24 bases between them. This CDR3 has 21 amino acids. Donors had nominal health at sampling but likely had unrecorded immune exposures. Material for sequencing was PBMCs. The receptor was isolated from a woman aged 50 to 60 in good health and CMV-seropositive. The chain couples TRBV6-1 to TRBJ1-6; D not certain. The CDR3 reads CASSETPGAGFKWSYNSPLHF. Written as DNA, the CDR3 is TGTGCCAGCAGTGAAACCCCAGGTGCAGGTTTTAAGTGGTCCTATAATTCACCCCTCCACTTT.